The next 19 T cell receptor beta chains were all read from a single sample in a study of OX40 agonist ivuxolimab in advanced cancers. Assay: immunoSEQ multiplex PCR; the TCRdb copy retains only in-frame clones and omits some. The data contain about 83,000 clones, around 84% of them singletons. The specimen was CD4+ or CD8+ T cells sorted from blood, collected in a trial of the OX40 agonist ivuxolimab. These receptors all stem from an adult with an advanced solid tumor such as melanoma, head and neck, liver or kidney cancer.

The V call is TRBV19, the J call TRBJ1-1; D is undetermined. Trimming removed 4 bases at V and 1 base at J, with 10 bases between. Per the germline V gene, CDR1 is LNHDA and CDR2 is SQIVND (reference sequence). This CDR3 has 14 amino acids. The CDR3 loop reads CASSKTATNTEAFF. The CDR3 DNA reads as TGTGCCAGTAGTAAGACGGCCACGAACACTGAAGCTTTCTTT.

The V and J genes are TRBV9 and TRBJ1-2, with 7 bases lining up with TRBD1. V was clipped by 5 bases and J by 1 base; unmatched bases: 2. This CDR3 region has 13 residues. Germline assignment: CDR1 SGDLS and CDR2 YYNGEE. The CDR3 here is CASRGTVNYGYTF. CDR3 sequence (DNA): TGTGCCAGCAGGGGGACAGTTAACTATGGCTACACCTTC.

The chain is built from TRBV10-1 and TRBJ2-3; 10 nucleotides align to TRBD1. The CDR3 runs 19 residues. Germline V gene data show CDR1 as WNHNN and CDR2 as SYGVQD (reference sequence). The V and J ends lost 10 bases and 0 bases, in that order; junction bases with no gene match: 19. As DNA, the CDR3 is TGCGCCACGCAACCCTCGGGACAGGGGACCCCGGCTAGCACAGATACGCAGTATTTT. It codes for CATQPSGQGTPASTDTQYF.

CDR3 DNA sequence: TGTGCCAGCAGTCTCCTGGGGACGGCGAACTATGGCTACACCTTC. Protein product: CASSLLGTANYGYTF. The rearrangement links TRBV7-9 to TRBJ1-2; possible D gene TRBD1, 5 bases. CDR1 and CDR2 (germline): SEHNR, FQNEAQ (reference sequence). V shed 6 bases and J shed 2 bases, with 16 bases lying between them. The CDR3 totals 15 residues.

The V call is TRBV7-2, the J call TRBJ2-5, with TRBD1 identical over 7 bases. CDR1 and CDR2 from the germline V gene are SGHTA and FQGNSA. V trimming: 4 bases; J trimming: 5 bases; junction bases outside the gene matches: 10. The CDR3 is made up of 15 amino acids. The CDR3 DNA reads as TGTGCCAGCAGCTCCACAGGGGCCTTTATGGAGACCCAGTACTTC. This sequence encodes CASSSTGAFMETQYF. The entire variable domain, with the rest obtained from reference TRBV7-2 and TRBJ2-5, is as follows: GAGVSQSPSNKVTEKGKDVELRCDPISGHTALYWYRQSLGQGLEFLIYFQGNSAPDKSGLPSDRFSAERTGGSVSTLTIQRTQQEDSAVYLCASSSTGAFMETQYFGPGTRLLVL.

V usage is TRBV28 and J usage is TRBJ2-5, with D hard to call. The CDR3 has 11 residues. Trimming removed 3 bases from V and 5 bases from J, with 4 bases in between. Looked up from germline, CDR1 is MDHEN and CDR2 is SYDVKM. Written as DNA, the CDR3 is TGTGCCAGCAGTTTGTTGGAGACCCAGTACTTC. As protein: CASSLLETQYF.

The table lists this clone with a count of one. The rearrangement joins TRBV7-3 to TRBJ2-1; no reliable D call. From germline, CDR1 is SGHTA and CDR2 FQGTGA. Between the trimmed V and J ends, which lost 6 bases and 2 bases, there was a span of 14 bases. CDR3 length: 15 residues. CDR3 in DNA: TGTGCCAGCAGGGTGGGCAGGCTCACCTACAATGAGCAGTTCTTC. It codes for CASRVGRLTYNEQFF.

The rearrangement links TRBV7-6 to TRBJ2-5; 8 nucleotides agree with TRBD2. V was clipped by 0 bases and J by 4 bases; unmatched bases: 7. This CDR3 has 16 amino acids. In germline, CDR1 is SGHVS, CDR2 FNYEAQ. In nucleotides, the CDR3 is TGTGCCAGCAGCTTAGCCCTTTCGGGGGGGCTAGAGACCCAGTACTTC. Translation: CASSLALSGGLETQYF.

The chain has TRBV6-6 and TRBJ1-1; no definite D call. The germline V and J ends were trimmed by 2 bases and 4 bases, with 11 bases remaining between them. The CDR3 has 14 residues. The V gene's germline CDR1 is MNHNY and CDR2 SVGAGI (reference sequence). This chain's CDR3 is CASSYGGGPTEAFF. CDR3 sequence (DNA): TGTGCCAGCAGTTACGGTGGAGGGCCCACTGAAGCTTTCTTT.

The chain combines TRBV21-1 with TRBJ2-4. TRBV21-1 is labeled a pseudogene. This CDR3 has 17 residues. The CDR3, as DNA: TGTGCCAGCACTGCTCCGGGACCGGGGGCTGGGAAAAACATTCAGTACTTC. It specifies CASTAPGPGAGKNIQYF.

V is TRBV23-1 and J is TRBJ2-5; 7 bases align to TRBD1. TRBV23-1 is an ORF, with its function uncertain. Unmatched junction bases numbered 8, after V lost 0 bases and J lost 1 base. The length of the CDR3 is 17 residues. The CDR3 spells CASSQSGRGKCQETQYF. CDR3 in DNA: TGCGCCAGCAGTCAATCGGGCAGGGGGAAATGCCAAGAGACCCAGTACTTC.

This clone showed up just once. The chain recombines TRBV7-3 with TRBJ2-3, with 7 bases fitting TRBD2. V lost 3 bases to trimming and J lost 1 base; unmatched junction nucleotides: 7. The CDR3 sequence is 16 residues long. Germline lookup yields CDR1 SGHTA and CDR2 FQGTGA. The CDR3 is CASSFSGRERTDTQYF. CDR3 DNA sequence: TGTGCCAGCAGCTTCTCAGGGAGGGAACGCACAGATACGCAGTATTTT.

This chain uses TRBV19 with TRBJ2-2; D tentatively reads TRBD1 or TRBD2 (7 bases each). Germline V gives CDR1 LNHDA, CDR2 SQIVND (reference sequence). Trimming cost V 7 bases and J 5 bases, with 14 bases left between them. The CDR3 has 14 residues. CDR3 DNA: TGTGCCAGTACTGACCAGGGGGGGACCGGGGAGCTGTTTTTT. Its protein product is CASTDQGGTGELFF.

The sample holds a few counts of this clone. V gene TRBV10-3 combines with J gene TRBJ1-6; the D gene is possibly TRBD1 (5 bases). CDR3 length equals 15 residues. CDR1 ENHRY and CDR2 SYGVKD come from the germline V gene. Trimming took 10 bases from V and 8 from J, leaving 21 bases between them. CDR3: CATQNDRPSDSPLHF. The CDR3 region has the DNA TGTGCCACCCAAAATGACAGACCATCGGATTCACCCCTCCACTTT.

The genes are TRBV7-9 and TRBJ1-1; D is ambiguous. Per germline, CDR1 SEHNR and CDR2 FQNEAQ (reference sequence). The CDR3 runs to 14 residues. The V and J ends lost 4 bases and 6 bases respectively, with 15 bases between them. The CDR3: CASSSGLGFPEAFF. Written as DNA, the CDR3 is TGTGCCAGCAGCTCCGGCTTGGGGTTCCCTGAAGCTTTCTTT.

This clone showed up just once. J is TRBJ1-5 and V is TRBV6-6; 8 bases map to TRBD1. The CDR3 extends over 16 amino acids. The trim removed 2 bases at V and 4 bases at J, leaving 7 bases unmatched. Germline V gene lookup returns CDR1 MNHNY and CDR2 SVGAGI (reference sequence). CDR3 bases: TGTGCCAGCAGTTACACGCTAGACAGGGGAAATCAGCCCCAGCATTTT. Translating gives CASSYTLDRGNQPQHF.

The J gene is TRBJ1-2, the V gene TRBV28, with a weak D call TRBD1 (5 bases). The CDR3 is 12 amino acids. CDR1 and CDR2 from the germline V gene are MDHEN and SYDVKM. V was shortened by 3 bases and J by 8 bases, with 10 bases between the two germline ends. This chain's CDR3 is CASSFGGYGYTF. In DNA, the CDR3 is TGTGCCAGCAGTTTTGGGGGATACGGCTACACCTTC.

This chain connects TRBV7-2 to TRBJ2-7; TRBD1 agrees at 12 bases. J lost 4 bases, V lost 5 bases, and 12 bases had no gene match. The CDR3 extends over 17 amino acids. In germline, CDR1 is SGHTA, CDR2 FQGNSA. In DNA form, the CDR3 reads TGTGCCAGCAGCCCTCGATTTCCGGGACAGGGGGCTTACGAGCAGTACTTC. Protein: CASSPRFPGQGAYEQYF.

Regarding this clone: This CDR3 is also generated by other DNA sequences in the sample. The V and J genes are TRBV19 and TRBJ1-5; unclear D gene. Germline V gene lookup returns CDR1 LNHDA and CDR2 SQIVND (reference sequence). The CDR3 is 13 residues long. Trimming shortened V by 5 bases and J by 0 bases, and 5 bases separated the two germline ends. The CDR3 reads CASSGSSNQPQHF. CDR3 bases: TGTGCCAGTAGTGGCAGTAGCAATCAGCCCCAGCATTTT.